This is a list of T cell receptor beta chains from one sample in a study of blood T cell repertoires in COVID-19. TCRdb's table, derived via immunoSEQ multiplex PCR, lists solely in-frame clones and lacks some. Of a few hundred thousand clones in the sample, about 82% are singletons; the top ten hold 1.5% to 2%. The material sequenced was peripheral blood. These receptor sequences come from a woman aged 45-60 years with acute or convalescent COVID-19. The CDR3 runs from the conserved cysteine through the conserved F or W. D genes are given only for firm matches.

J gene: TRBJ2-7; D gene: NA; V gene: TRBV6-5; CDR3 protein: CASSYSAGSGLYEQYF
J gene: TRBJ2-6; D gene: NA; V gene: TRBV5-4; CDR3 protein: CASTENRRSSGANVLTF
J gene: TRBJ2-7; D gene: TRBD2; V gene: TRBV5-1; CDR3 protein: CASRTAGGSEQYF
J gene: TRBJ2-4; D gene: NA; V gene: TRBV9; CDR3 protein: CASSPSGFPRGNIQYF
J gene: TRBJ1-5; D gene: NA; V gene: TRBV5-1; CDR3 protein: CASSLDSGNQPQHF
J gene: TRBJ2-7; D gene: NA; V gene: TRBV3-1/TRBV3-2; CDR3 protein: CASSLGRGYEQYF
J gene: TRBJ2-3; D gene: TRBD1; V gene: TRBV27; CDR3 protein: CASSPDRATDTQYF
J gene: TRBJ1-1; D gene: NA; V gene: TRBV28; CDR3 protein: CASRVVMNTEAFF
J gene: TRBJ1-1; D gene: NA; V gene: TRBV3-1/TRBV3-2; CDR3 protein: CASRAGGTEAFF
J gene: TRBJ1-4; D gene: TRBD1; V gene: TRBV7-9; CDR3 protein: CASSLPGQGGEKLFF
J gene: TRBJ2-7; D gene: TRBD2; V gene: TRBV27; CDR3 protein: CASYAMEEGRGGFEQYF
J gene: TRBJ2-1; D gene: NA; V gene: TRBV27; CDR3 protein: CASRASGLNEQFF
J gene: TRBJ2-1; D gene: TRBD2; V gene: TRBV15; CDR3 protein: CATSRELAGDNEQFF
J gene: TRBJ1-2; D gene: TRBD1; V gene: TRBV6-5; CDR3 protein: CASRGGTGSNYGYTF
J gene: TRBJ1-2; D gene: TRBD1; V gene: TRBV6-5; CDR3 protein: CASSYTPGQFYGYTF
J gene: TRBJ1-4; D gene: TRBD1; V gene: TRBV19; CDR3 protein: CASNNRGGSNEKLFF
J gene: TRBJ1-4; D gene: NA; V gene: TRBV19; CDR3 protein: CASFGDTVATNEKLFF
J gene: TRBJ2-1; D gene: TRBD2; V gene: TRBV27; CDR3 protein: CASSSTSGSSYNEQFF
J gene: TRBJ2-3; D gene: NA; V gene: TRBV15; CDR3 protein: CATSRVGLHGAQYF
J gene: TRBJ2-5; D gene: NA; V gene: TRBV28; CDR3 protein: CASSDVFGTQYF
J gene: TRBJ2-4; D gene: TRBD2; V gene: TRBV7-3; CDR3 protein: CASRISGSLEGTAKNIQYF
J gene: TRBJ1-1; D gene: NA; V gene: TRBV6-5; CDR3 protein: CASRDLGGATEAFF
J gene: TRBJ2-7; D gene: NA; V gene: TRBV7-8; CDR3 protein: CASSLDLRLSSYEQYF